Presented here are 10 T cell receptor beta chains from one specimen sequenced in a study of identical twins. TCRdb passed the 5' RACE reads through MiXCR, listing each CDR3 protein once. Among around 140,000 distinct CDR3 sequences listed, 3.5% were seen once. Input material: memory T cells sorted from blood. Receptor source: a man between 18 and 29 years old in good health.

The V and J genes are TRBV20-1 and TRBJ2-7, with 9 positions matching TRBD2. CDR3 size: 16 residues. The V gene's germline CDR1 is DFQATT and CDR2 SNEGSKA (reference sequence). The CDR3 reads CSPLKAGGPQAYEQYF. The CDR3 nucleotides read TGCAGCCCCCTTAAAGCGGGAGGACCTCAAGCCTACGAGCAGTACTTC.

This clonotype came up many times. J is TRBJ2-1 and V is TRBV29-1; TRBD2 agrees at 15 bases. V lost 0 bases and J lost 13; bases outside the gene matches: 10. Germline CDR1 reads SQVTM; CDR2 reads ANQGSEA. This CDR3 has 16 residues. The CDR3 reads CSVEDQGLAGGWEQFF. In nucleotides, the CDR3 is TGCAGCGTTGAAGATCAGGGACTAGCGGGAGGATGGGAACAGTTCTTC.

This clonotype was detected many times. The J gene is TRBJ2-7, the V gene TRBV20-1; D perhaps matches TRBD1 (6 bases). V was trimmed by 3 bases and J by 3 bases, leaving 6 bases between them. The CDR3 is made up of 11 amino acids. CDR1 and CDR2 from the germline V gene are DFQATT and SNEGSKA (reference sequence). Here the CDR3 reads CSARTGYEQYF. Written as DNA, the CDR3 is TGCAGTGCTAGGACAGGCTACGAGCAGTACTTC.

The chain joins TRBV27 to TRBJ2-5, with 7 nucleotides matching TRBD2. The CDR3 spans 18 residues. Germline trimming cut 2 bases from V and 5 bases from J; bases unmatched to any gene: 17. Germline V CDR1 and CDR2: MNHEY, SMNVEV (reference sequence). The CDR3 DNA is TGTGCCAGCAGTTTACGGCCTAGTTTGGGCGGGAGTAGGGAGACCCAGTACTTC. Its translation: CASSLRPSLGGSRETQYF.

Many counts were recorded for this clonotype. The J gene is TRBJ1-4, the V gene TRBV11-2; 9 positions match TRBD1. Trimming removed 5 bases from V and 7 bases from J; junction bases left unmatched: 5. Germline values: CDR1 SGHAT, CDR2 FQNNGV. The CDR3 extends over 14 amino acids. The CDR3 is CASSLGQGGEKLFF. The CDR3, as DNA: TGTGCCAGCAGCCTGGGACAGGGAGGTGAAAAACTGTTTTTT.

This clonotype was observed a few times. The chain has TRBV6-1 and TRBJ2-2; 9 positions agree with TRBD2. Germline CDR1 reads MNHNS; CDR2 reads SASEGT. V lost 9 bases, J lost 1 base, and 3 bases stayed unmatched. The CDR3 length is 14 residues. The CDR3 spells CASGLALNTGELFF. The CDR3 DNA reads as TGTGCCAGTGGACTAGCGCTGAACACCGGGGAGCTGTTTTTT.

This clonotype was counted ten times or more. The CDR3 coding sequence is TGTGCCAGCAGCCTGAGACTAGCGGGTGCCACAGATACGCAGTATTTT. Translation gives CASSLRLAGATDTQYF. The rearrangement uses TRBV11-2 and TRBJ2-3; 10 nucleotides align to TRBD2. The V gene's germline CDR1 is SGHAT and CDR2 FQNNGV. The trim removed 5 bases at V and 2 bases at J, leaving 7 bases unmatched. The CDR3 runs to 16 residues.

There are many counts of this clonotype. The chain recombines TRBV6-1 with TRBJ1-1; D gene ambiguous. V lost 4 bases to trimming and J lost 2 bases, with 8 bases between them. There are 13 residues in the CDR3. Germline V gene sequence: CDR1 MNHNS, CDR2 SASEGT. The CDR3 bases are TGTGCCAGCAGTGCCACGGGAAACACTGAAGCTTTCTTT. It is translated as CASSATGNTEAFF.

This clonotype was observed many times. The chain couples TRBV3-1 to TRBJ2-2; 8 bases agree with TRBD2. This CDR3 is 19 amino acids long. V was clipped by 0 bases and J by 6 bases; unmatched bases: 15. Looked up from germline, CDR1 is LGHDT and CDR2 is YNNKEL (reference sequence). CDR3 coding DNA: TGTGCCAGCAGCCAAGAGCTACTCTGGGGTAGCGGGATGTCCGGGGAGCTGTTTTTT. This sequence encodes CASSQELLWGSGMSGELFF.

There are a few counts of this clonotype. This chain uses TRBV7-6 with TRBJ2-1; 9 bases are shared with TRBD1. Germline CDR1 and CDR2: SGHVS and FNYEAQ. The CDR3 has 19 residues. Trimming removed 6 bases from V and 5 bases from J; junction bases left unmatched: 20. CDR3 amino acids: CASSSPGNRGRSIDNEQFF. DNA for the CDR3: TGTGCCAGCAGTTCACCCGGGAACAGGGGGCGGAGTATAGACAATGAGCAGTTCTTC.